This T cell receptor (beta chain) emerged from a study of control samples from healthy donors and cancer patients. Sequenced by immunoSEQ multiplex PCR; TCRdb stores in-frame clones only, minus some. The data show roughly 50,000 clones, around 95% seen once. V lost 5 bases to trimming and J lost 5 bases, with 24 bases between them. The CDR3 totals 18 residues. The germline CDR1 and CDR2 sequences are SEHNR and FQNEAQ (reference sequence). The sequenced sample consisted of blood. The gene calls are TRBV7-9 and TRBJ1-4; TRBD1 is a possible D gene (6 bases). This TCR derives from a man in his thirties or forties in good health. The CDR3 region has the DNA TGTGCCAGCAGCCCAAGGACCGTATTGGGGGGGCCCAATGAAAAACTGTTTTTT. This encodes CASSPRTVLGGPNEKLFF.